This T cell receptor beta chain was documented in a study of blood T cell repertoires in COVID-19. The CDR3 has 14 amino acids. Germline CDR1 is LGHNA and CDR2 is YSLEER. J lost 4 bases, V lost 4 bases, and 6 bases had no gene match. Across about two dozen US areas, participants ranged in age from about 18 to 100 years. Each participant's cohort was designated according to participant-reported clinical history. The method was immunoSEQ multiplex PCR; TCRdb's version includes in-frame clones alone and lacks a portion of them. This sample carries about 170,000 clones, roughly nine tenths of them seen once, and the ten largest clones take around 1.2%.

Source material: PBMCs or T cells enriched from blood (not recorded which). V usage is TRBV4-3 and J usage is TRBJ1-1, with 7 bases matching TRBD1. The receptor comes from a human donor with acute COVID-19. The donor label of this sample is uncertain. CDR3 sequence: CASSRATGPTEAFF. The CDR3 DNA reads TGCGCCAGCAGCCGGGCGACAGGGCCCACTGAAGCTTTCTTT.